Sequencing of this T cell receptor beta chain was carried out in a study of identical twins. The CDR3 totals 15 residues. CDR1 LNHNV and CDR2 YYDKDF come from the germline V gene (reference sequence). V shed 1 base and J 5 bases; nucleotides not matched to a gene: 4. Overall study results and limits: Beta out-of-frame twin sharing showed a weaker excess. Cord blood beta clonotypes that were abundant carried fewer insertions, and memory repertoires showed no such trend.

TCRdb used MiXCR to reprocess the 5' RACE reads, holding one entry per CDR3 protein. The sample records a few hundred thousand distinct CDR3 sequences, approximately 17% being singletons. As regards this clonotype: Its target is not known.

V usage is TRBV15 and J usage is TRBJ2-5; 10 nucleotides line up with TRBD1. This TCR derives from a man aged 50-59 years in good health. Sequenced material: naive T cells sorted from blood. For the CDR3, the DNA is TGTGCCACCAGCAGAGGACAGGGGGCGATGGAGACCCAGTACTTC. Protein: CATSRGQGAMETQYF. The complete variable domain, with remaining parts taken from reference TRBV15 and TRBJ2-5, reads DAMVIQNPRYQVTQFGKPVTLSCSQTLNHNVMYWYQQKSSQAPKLLFHYYDKDFNNEADTPDNFQSRRPNTSFCFLDIRSPGLGDTAMYLCATSRGQGAMETQYFGPGTRLLVL.